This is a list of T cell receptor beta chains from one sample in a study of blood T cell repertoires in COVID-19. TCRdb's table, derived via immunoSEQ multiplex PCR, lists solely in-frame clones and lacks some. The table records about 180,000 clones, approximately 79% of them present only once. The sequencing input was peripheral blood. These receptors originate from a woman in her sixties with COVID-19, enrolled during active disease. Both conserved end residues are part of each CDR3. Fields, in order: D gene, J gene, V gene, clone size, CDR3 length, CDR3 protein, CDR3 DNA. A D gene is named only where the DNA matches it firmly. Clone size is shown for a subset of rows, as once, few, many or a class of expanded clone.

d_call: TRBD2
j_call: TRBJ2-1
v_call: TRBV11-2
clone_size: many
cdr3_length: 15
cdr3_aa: CASSSLAGGSNEQFF
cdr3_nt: TGTGCCAGCAGCTCCCTGGCGGGAGGCTCCAATGAGCAGTTCTTC

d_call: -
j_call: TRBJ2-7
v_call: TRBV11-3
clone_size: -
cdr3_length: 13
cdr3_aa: CASSPTRAGEQYF
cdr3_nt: TGTGCCAGCAGCCCGACGCGGGCGGGGGAGCAGTACTTC

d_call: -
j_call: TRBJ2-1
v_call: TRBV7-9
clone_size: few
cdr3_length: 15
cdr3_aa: CAGGKRESSYNEQFF
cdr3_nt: TGTGCCGGTGGAAAGAGGGAGAGCTCCTACAATGAGCAGTTCTTC

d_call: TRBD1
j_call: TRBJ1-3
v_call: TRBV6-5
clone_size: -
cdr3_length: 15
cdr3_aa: CASTATGTRGNTIYF
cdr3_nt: TGTGCCAGCACCGCGACAGGGACACGAGGAAACACCATATATTTT

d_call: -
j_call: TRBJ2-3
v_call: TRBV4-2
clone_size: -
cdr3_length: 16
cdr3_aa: CASSQDPSGGTDTQYF
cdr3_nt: TGTGCCAGCAGCCAAGATCCGTCAGGGGGCACAGATACGCAGTATTTT

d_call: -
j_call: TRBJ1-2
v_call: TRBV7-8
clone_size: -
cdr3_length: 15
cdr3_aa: CASSLARGGWDGYTF
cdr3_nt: TGTGCCAGCAGCTTAGCCCGGGGGGGCTGGGATGGCTACACCTTC

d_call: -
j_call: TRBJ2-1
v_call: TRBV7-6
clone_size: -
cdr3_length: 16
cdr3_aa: CASSSDPGLIFNEQFF
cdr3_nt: TGTGCCAGCAGCTCAGACCCGGGACTCATCTTCAATGAGCAGTTCTTC

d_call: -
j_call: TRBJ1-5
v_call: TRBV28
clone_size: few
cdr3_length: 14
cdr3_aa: CASSLEQGHQPQHF
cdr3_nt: TGTGCCAGCAGTTTGGAACAGGGCCATCAGCCCCAGCATTTT

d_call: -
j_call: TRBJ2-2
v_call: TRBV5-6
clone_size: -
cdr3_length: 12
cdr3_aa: CASSLFQGELFF
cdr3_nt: TGTGCCAGCAGCTTGTTTCAAGGGGAGCTGTTTTTT

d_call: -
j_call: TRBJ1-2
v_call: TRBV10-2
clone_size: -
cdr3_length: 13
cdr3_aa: CASSERTDYGYTF
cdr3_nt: TGCGCCAGCAGTGAGAGGACTGATTATGGCTACACCTTC

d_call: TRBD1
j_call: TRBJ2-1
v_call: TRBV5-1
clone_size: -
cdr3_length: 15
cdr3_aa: CASSTGPRGLNEQFF
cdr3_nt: TGCGCCAGCAGCACGGGACCTAGGGGGCTGAATGAGCAGTTCTTC

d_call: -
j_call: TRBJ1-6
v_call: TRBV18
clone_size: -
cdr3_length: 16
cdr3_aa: CASSPQRTGNNSPLHF
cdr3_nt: TGTGCCAGCTCACCACAACGGACGGGGAATAATTCACCCCTCCACTTT

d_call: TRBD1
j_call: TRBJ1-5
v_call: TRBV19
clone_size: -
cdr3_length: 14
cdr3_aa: CASSNKGAGQPQHF
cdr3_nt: TGTGCCAGTAGTAACAAGGGGGCCGGACAGCCCCAGCATTTT

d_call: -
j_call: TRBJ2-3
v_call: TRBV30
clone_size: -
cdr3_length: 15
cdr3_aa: CAWSDAGLTGDTQYF
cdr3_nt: TGTGCCTGGAGTGATGCAGGGCTCACGGGAGATACGCAGTATTTT

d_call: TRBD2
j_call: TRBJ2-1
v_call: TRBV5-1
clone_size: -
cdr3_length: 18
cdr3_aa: CASSFGTSGSITYNEQFF
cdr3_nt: TGCGCCAGCAGCTTCGGGACTAGCGGGAGTATCACCTACAATGAGCAGTTCTTC

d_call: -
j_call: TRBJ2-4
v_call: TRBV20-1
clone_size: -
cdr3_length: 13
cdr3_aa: CSASSSGLNIQYF
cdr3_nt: TGCAGTGCTAGTTCTTCAGGGTTGAACATTCAGTACTTC

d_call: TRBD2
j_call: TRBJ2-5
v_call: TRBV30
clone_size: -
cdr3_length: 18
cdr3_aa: CAWSPPLGLPNLQETQYF
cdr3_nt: TGTGCCTGGAGCCCCCCCTTGGGACTACCGAACCTCCAAGAGACCCAGTACTTC

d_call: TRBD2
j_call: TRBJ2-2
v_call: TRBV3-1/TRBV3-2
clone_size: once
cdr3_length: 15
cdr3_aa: CASSQLPGGGGELFF
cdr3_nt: TGTGCCAGCAGCCAACTCCCGGGGGGTGGCGGGGAGCTGTTTTTT

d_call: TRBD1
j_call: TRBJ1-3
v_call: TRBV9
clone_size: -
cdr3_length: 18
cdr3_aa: CASSARDRRSHSGNTIYF
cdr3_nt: TGTGCCAGCAGCGCACGGGACAGACGGAGCCACTCTGGAAACACCATATATTTT

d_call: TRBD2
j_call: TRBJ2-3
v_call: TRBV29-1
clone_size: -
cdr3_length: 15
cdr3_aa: CSVVPQRGAPDTQYF
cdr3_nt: TGCAGCGTTGTACCACAGCGGGGGGCCCCAGATACGCAGTATTTT

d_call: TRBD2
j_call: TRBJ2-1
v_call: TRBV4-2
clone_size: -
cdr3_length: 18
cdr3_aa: CASSQYSGTSGRAGQQFF
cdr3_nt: TGTGCCAGCAGCCAATACTCTGGGACTAGCGGGAGGGCCGGACAGCAGTTCTTC

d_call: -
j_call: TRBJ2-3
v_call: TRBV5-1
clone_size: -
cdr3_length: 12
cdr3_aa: CAVDRGTDTQYF
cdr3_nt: TGCGCCGTTGACAGAGGCACAGATACGCAGTATTTT

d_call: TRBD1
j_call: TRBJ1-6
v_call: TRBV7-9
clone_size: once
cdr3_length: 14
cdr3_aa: CASSTGTGLSPLHF
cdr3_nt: TGTGCCAGCAGCACCGGGACAGGGCTCTCACCCCTCCACTTT

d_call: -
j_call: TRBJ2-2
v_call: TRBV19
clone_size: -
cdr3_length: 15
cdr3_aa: CASGALGQYTGELFF
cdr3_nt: TGTGCCAGTGGGGCACTGGGGCAGTACACCGGGGAGCTGTTTTTT

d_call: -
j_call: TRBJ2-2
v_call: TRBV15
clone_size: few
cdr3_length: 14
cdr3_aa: CATSREGDGGELFF
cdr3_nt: TGTGCCACCAGCAGAGAAGGGGATGGCGGGGAGCTGTTTTTT

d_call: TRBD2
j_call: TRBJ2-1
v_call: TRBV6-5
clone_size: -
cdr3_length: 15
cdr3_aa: CASSYTGLAGGEQFF
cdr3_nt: TGTGCCAGCAGTTACACAGGACTAGCGGGAGGAGAGCAGTTCTTC

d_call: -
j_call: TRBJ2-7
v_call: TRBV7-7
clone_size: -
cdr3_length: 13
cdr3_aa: CASSPSPMAEQYF
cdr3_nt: TGTGCTAGCAGCCCGTCGCCAATGGCCGAGCAGTACTTC

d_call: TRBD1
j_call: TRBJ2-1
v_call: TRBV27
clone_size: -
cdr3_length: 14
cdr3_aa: CASSRDRVNNEQFF
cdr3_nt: TGTGCCAGCAGCCGGGACAGGGTTAACAATGAGCAGTTCTTC

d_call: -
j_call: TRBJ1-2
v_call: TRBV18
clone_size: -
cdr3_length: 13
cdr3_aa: CASSPDADYGYTF
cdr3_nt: TGTGCCAGCTCACCCGACGCGGACTATGGCTACACCTTC

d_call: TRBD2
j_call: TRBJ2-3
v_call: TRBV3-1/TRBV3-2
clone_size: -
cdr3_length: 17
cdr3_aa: CASSHDGTSDLTDTQYF
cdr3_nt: TGTGCCAGCAGCCACGATGGGACTAGCGACCTCACAGATACGCAGTATTTT

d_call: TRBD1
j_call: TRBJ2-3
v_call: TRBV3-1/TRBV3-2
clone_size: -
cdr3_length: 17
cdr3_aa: CASSRHRDRGLKDTQYF
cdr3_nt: TGTGCCAGCAGCCGTCATAGGGACAGGGGGCTGAAAGATACGCAGTATTTT

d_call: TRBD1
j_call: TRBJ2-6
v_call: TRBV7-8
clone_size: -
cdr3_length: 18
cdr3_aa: CASSLVVTGGSGANVLTF
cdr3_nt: TGTGCCAGCAGCTTAGTGGTAACAGGGGGGTCTGGGGCCAACGTCCTGACTTTC

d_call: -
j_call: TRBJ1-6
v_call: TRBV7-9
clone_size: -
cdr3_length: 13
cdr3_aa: CASSSRRGSPLHF
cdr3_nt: TGTGCCAGCAGCTCCAGACGGGGTTCACCCCTCCACTTT